These 6 T cell receptor beta chains were sequenced from one sample in a study of metastatic and nonmetastatic thyroid tumors (dated by TCRdb to 2020 to 2022). No treatment had been received by any patient before thyroid surgery. Libraries were built with PCR. Sequenced using an Illumina HiSeq 4000. TCRdb took the public reads, trimmed them with fastp at Q25, ran MiXCR for clone calling and kept in-frame beta chains. The sample data list 40,000 to 50,000 clones, and about 4% of these were observed just once. The ten top clones hold about a tenth of the sample. The source material was blood. All receptors come from a female donor with papillary thyroid cancer or a benign thyroid nodule (not recorded which). Some clones in this sample may be carry-over from other donors' samples.

This sequence joins TRBV6-1 and TRBJ1-2; possible D gene TRBD1, 5 bases. Germline CDR1 reads MNHNS; CDR2 reads SASEGT. The V end lost 8 bases, the J end lost 8 bases, and 15 bases lay between the germline ends. The CDR3 loop spans 12 amino acids. CDR3 region: CASWGVGEGYTF. The CDR3 DNA follows: TGTGCCAGCTGGGGGGTGGGAGAAGGCTACACCTTC.

This clone was observed once. One end of the junction varies from germline; a read error may be responsible. This chain joins TRBV30 and TRBJ2-7, with TRBD2 as a possible D gene (6 bases). CDR3 length: 15 residues. CDR1 and CDR2 from the germline V gene are GTSNPN and SVGIG (reference sequence). In DNA, the CDR3 is TGTGCCTGTAGTGCATCGGGCGGGATAAGGTACGAGCAGTACTTC. Translating it yields CACSASGGIRYEQYF.

This clone was seen only a few times. This may be a read error, as it is one base from a much larger clone. The J gene is TRBJ2-5, the V gene TRBV29-1; TRBD2 agrees at 7 bases. Trimming cost V 4 bases and J 4 bases; bases outside gene matches: 3. CDR1 and CDR2 (germline): SQVTM, ANQGSEA. The CDR3 loop spans 12 amino acids. CDR3 bases: TGCAGCGTTGTGATAGCGGGAGAGACCCAGTACTTC. Its protein product is CSVVIAGETQYF.

In its sample, this clone is medium-sized. The V call is TRBV19, the J call TRBJ1-6, with D possibly TRBD1 on 5 matching bases. Trimming removed 0 bases from V and 5 bases from J, with 8 bases in between. The germline V gene encodes CDR1 LNHDA and CDR2 SQIVND (reference sequence). The CDR3 contains 15 residues. CDR3 sequence (DNA): TGTGCCAGTAGTATAGATGGGGGTAATAATTCACCCCTCCACTTT. The encoded protein is CASSIDGGNNSPLHF. The full variable domain, rest sourced from reference TRBV19 and TRBJ1-6, is DGGITQSPKYLFRKEGQNVTLSCEQNLNHDAMYWYRQDPGQGLRLIYYSQIVNDFQKGDIAEGYSVSREKKESFPLTVTSAQKNPTAFYLCASSIDGGNNSPLHFGNGTRLTVT.

Many counts were recorded for this clone. This sequence joins TRBV7-9 and TRBJ1-1; a possible D gene is TRBD1 (6 bases). CDR1 and CDR2 from the germline V gene are SEHNR and FQNEAQ (reference sequence). Between the trimmed V and J ends, which lost 5 bases and 6 bases, there was a span of 13 bases. CDR3 length: 13 residues. Here the CDR3 reads CASSPENRAEAFF. The CDR3 DNA sequence: TGTGCCAGCAGCCCAGAGAACAGGGCTGAAGCTTTCTTT.

This clone has at least ten counts. The chain links TRBV28 to TRBJ2-5; D may be TRBD1 (5 bases). The CDR3 totals 15 residues. Trimming took off 3 bases at V and 1 base at J, with 12 bases between the two ends. CDR1 is MDHEN, CDR2 SYDVKM, per germline. The CDR3 DNA reads as TGTGCCAGCAGTTTTTTAACAGGCCGCCAAGAGACCCAGTACTTC. As protein: CASSFLTGRQETQYF. Combining the CDR3 with reference TRBV28 and TRBJ2-5 gives the whole variable domain DVKVTQSSRYLVKRTGEKVFLECVQDMDHENMFWYRQDPGLGLRLIYFSYDVKMKEKGDIPEGYSVSREKKERFSLILESASTNQTSMYLCASSFLTGRQETQYFGPGTRLLVL.